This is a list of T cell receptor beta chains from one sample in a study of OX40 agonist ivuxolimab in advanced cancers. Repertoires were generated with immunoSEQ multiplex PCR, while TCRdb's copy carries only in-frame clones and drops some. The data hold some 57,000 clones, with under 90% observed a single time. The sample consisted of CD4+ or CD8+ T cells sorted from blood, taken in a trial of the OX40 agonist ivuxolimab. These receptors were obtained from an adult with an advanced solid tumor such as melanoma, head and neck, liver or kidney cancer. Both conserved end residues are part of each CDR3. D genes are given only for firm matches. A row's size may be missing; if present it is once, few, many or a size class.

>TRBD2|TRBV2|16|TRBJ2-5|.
CASSAYASGSGETQYF
TGTGCCAGCAGTGCGTACGCTAGCGGGAGCGGGGAGACCCAGTACTTC
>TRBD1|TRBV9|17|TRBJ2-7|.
CASSPTGDRGSTYEQYF
TGTGCCAGCAGCCCGACTGGGGACAGGGGGTCCACCTACGAGCAGTACTTC
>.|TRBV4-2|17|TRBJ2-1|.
CASSQPGTVGGGNEQFF
TGTGCCAGCAGCCAACCAGGGACTGTCGGGGGAGGAAATGAGCAGTTCTTC
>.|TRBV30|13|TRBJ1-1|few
CAWSVQGFSEAFF
TGTGCCTGGAGTGTACAGGGTTTCTCTGAAGCTTTCTTT
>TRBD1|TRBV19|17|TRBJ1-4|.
CASSTGDRQATNEKLFF
TGTGCCAGTAGTACGGGGGACAGGCAAGCAACTAATGAAAAACTGTTTTTT
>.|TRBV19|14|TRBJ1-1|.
CASSIVGLDTEAFF
TGTGCCAGTAGTATAGTTGGTCTGGACACTGAAGCTTTCTTT
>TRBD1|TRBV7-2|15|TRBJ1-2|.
CASSPGTGLDYGYTF
TGTGCCAGCAGCCCAGGGACAGGGTTGGACTATGGCTACACCTTC
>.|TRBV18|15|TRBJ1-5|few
CASSPKVGAGQPQHF
TGTGCCAGCTCACCTAAAGTAGGGGCCGGACAGCCCCAGCATTTT
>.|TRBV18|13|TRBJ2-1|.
CASSLNSGNEQFF
TGTGCCAGCTCACTTAACTCCGGGAATGAGCAGTTCTTC
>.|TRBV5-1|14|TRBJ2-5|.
CASSLRGGEETQYF
TGCGCCAGCAGCTTAAGGGGGGGTGAAGAGACCCAGTACTTC
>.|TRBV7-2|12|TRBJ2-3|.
CASSRIEGTQYF
TGTGCCAGCAGCCGTATCGAGGGGACGCAGTATTTT
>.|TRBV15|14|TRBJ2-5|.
CATSRDLEGETQYF
TGTGCCACCAGCAGAGATCTGGAGGGAGAGACCCAGTACTTC
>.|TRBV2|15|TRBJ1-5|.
CASSVGGGLNQPQHF
TGTGCCAGCAGTGTGGGGGGCGGCCTCAATCAGCCCCAGCATTTT
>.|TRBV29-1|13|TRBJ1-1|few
CSVEKTFETEAFF
TGCAGCGTTGAAAAGACTTTTGAGACAGAAGCTTTCTTT
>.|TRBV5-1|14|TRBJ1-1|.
CASSLPDGDTEAFF
TGCGCCAGCAGCCTCCCGGACGGGGACACTGAAGCTTTCTTT
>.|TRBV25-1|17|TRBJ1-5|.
CASSELRGGRRNQPQHF
TGTGCCAGCAGTGAATTAAGGGGGGGCAGGCGGAATCAGCCCCAGCATTTT
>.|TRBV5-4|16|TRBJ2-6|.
CASSLGRTSGANVLTF
TGTGCCAGCAGCCTCGGACGGACGTCTGGGGCCAACGTCCTGACTTTC
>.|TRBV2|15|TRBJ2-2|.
CASSKAGRDTGELFF
TGTGCCAGCAGTAAGGCAGGGAGAGACACCGGGGAGCTGTTTTTT
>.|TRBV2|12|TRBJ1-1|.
CASKGDGTEAFF
TGTGCCAGCAAGGGAGATGGCACTGAAGCTTTCTTT
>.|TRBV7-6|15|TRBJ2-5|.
CASSPRRQAQETQYF
TGTGCCAGCAGCCCTCGTCGACAGGCCCAAGAGACCCAGTACTTC
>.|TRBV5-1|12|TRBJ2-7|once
CASRLDQDEQYF
TGCGCCAGCAGACTAGACCAGGACGAGCAGTACTTC
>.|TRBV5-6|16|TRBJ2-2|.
CASSRGPAKNTGELFF
TGTGCCAGCAGCCGGGGTCCTGCAAAGAACACCGGGGAGCTGTTTTTT
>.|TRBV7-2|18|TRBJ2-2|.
CASSPRGRQAPGAGELFF
TGTGCCAGCAGCCCCCGAGGTAGACAGGCCCCTGGGGCCGGGGAGCTGTTTTTT
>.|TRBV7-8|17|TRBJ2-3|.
CASSLVRLTPFADTQYF
TGTGCCAGCAGCTTAGTCAGGCTTACACCCTTCGCAGATACGCAGTATTTT
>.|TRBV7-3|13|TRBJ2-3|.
CASSRTSTDTQYF
TGTGCCAGCAGCCGAACTAGCACAGATACGCAGTATTTT
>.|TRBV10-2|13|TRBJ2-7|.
CASRADGSHEQYF
TGCGCCAGCAGAGCGGACGGGTCCCACGAGCAGTACTTC
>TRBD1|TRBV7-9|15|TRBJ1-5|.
CASSPGGDSNQPQHF
TGTGCCAGCAGCCCAGGGGGGGACAGCAATCAGCCCCAGCATTTT
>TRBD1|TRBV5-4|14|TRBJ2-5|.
CASSLKTGPETQYF
TGTGCCAGCAGCTTGAAGACAGGGCCAGAGACCCAGTACTTC
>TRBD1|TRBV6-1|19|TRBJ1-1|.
CASSVSMDRGRPWNTEAFF
TGTGCCAGCAGTGTTTCTATGGACAGGGGAAGACCTTGGAACACTGAAGCTTTCTTT
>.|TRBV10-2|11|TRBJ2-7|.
CASSSQREQYF
TGCGCCAGCAGTAGCCAGCGCGAGCAGTACTTC
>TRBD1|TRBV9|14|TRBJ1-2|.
CASSRGDRVTGYTF
TGTGCCAGCAGCCGAGGAGACAGGGTTACTGGCTACACCTTC
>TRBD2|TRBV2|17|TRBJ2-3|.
CASSKGAGGLRTDTQYF
TGTGCCAGCAGCAAAGGCGCGGGAGGGTTACGCACAGATACGCAGTATTTT
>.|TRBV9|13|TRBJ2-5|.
CASSVDPVETQYF
TGTGCCAGCAGCGTAGATCCCGTCGAGACCCAGTACTTC
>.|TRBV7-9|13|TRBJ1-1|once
CASSLSRDTEAFF
TGTGCCAGCAGCTTATCCAGAGACACTGAAGCTTTCTTT
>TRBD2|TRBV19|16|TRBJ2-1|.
CASSIGTSGRYNEQFF
TGTGCCAGTAGTATAGGGACTAGCGGAAGGTACAATGAGCAGTTCTTC
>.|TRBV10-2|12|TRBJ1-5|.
CASRTSNQPQHF
TGCGCCAGCAGGACTAGCAATCAGCCCCAGCATTTT
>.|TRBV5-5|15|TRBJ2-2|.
CASTTLRGWTGELFF
TGTGCCAGCACCACCCTCCGGGGATGGACCGGGGAGCTGTTTTTT
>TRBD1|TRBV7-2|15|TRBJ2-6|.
CASRPDRAGANVLTF
TGTGCCAGCAGGCCCGACAGGGCTGGGGCCAACGTCCTGACTTTC
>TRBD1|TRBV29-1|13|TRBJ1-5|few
CSVKDRWDRPQHF
TGCAGCGTTAAGGACAGGTGGGACAGACCCCAGCATTTT
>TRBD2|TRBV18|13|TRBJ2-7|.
CASSPVMGEGTYF
TGTGCCAGCTCACCCGTTATGGGGGAGGGGACGTACTTC
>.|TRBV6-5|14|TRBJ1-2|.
CASSYQPPNYGYTF
TGTGCCAGCAGTTACCAGCCACCTAACTATGGCTACACCTTC